Following are 26 T cell receptor beta chains from one sample sequenced in a study of blood T cell repertoires in COVID-19. The assay was immunoSEQ multiplex PCR, and TCRdb's table has in-frame clones only and misses some. The profile covers hundreds of thousands of clones, with roughly 89% appearing a single time and approximately 4% taken by the ten largest. The specimen was PBMCs or T cells enriched from blood (not recorded which). These receptors all stem from a woman aged 18-29 years with acute COVID-19.

This chain joins TRBV12-3 or TRBV12-4 and TRBJ2-1; tentative D call: TRBD2 (5 bases). The CDR3 covers 13 residues. Deletions cut 5 bases from V and 13 bases from J, with 18 bases between. CDR3 sequence: CASSLGLPRIQFF. Written as DNA, the CDR3 is TGTGCCAGCAGTCTAGGACTCCCGAGGATTCAGTTCTTC.

The rearrangement joins TRBV7-2 to TRBJ1-6; maybe TRBD1 (5 bases). V lost 1 base to trimming and J lost 0 bases, with 10 bases between them. CDR3 size: 17 residues. Germline CDR1 and CDR2: SGHTA and FQGNSA. CDR3 sequence reads: CASSLGQTSSYNSPLHF. The CDR3 coding sequence is TGTGCCAGCAGCTTAGGACAGACTAGCTCCTATAATTCACCCCTCCACTTT.

The rearrangement uses TRBV7-3 and TRBJ1-1; no definite D call. The CDR3 sequence is 12 residues long. V was cut by 1 base and J by 5 bases, with 5 bases left in between. Per the germline V gene, CDR1 is SGHTA and CDR2 is FQGTGA. The CDR3 coding sequence is TGTGCCAGCAGCTTAAGCGATACTGAAGCTTTCTTT. Residues: CASSLSDTEAFF.

CDR3 protein: CSVPGQGKDEQYF. Here the CDR3 DNA reads TGCAGCGTCCCGGGACAGGGTAAAGACGAGCAGTACTTC. V and J are TRBV29-1 and TRBJ2-7; 9 bases line up with TRBD1. V lost 6 bases, J lost 5 bases, and 8 bases stayed unmatched. The CDR3 contains 13 residues. Germline V gene sequence: CDR1 SQVTM, CDR2 ANQGSEA.

The table lists this clone with a count of one. The CDR3 is CASSPNSVPIYNEQFF. CDR3 nucleotide sequence: TGTGCCAGCTCACCAAATAGCGTGCCGATTTACAATGAGCAGTTCTTC. This chain joins TRBV18 and TRBJ2-1; TRBD2 might be the D (5 bases). Germline V CDR1 and CDR2: KGHSH, LQKENI. V dropped 2 bases and J dropped 4 bases, with 15 bases sitting between them. CDR3 length: 16 residues. Full variable domain (missing parts from reference TRBV18 and TRBJ2-1): NAGVMQNPRHLVRRRGQEARLRCSPMKGHSHVYWYRQLPEEGLKFMVYLQKENIIDESGMPKERFSAEFPKEGPSILRIQQVVRGDSAAYFCASSPNSVPIYNEQFFGPGTRLTVL.

The CDR3 reads CASSFGGGKGPQHF. CDR3 DNA sequence: TGTGCCAGCAGTTTCGGGGGGGGAAAAGGGCCCCAGCATTTT. This chain uses TRBV27 with TRBJ1-5; tentatively, D is TRBD1 (5 bases). V was cut by 3 bases and J by 9 bases, with 15 bases left in between. Germline assignment: CDR1 MNHEY and CDR2 SMNVEV (reference sequence). This CDR3 spans 14 amino acids.

The genes are TRBV5-1 and TRBJ2-1; 7 bases match TRBD2. There are 14 residues in the CDR3. V lost 2 bases and J lost 7; bases outside the gene matches: 6. Germline values: CDR1 SGHRS, CDR2 YFSETQ. Here the CDR3 DNA reads TGCGCCAGCAGCTTTGTACTAGCGAGAAATGAGCAGTTCTTC. Amino acid sequence: CASSFVLARNEQFF.

This clone was counted a few times. J is TRBJ1-5 and V is TRBV15; D is perhaps TRBD1 (6 bases). V dropped 0 bases and J dropped 6 bases, with 12 bases sitting between them. CDR1 and CDR2 from the germline V gene are LNHNV and YYDKDF (reference sequence). This CDR3 spans 15 amino acids. The CDR3 here is CATSRETGRSQPQHF. CDR3 coding DNA: TGTGCCACCAGCAGAGAAACAGGGCGCTCTCAGCCCCAGCATTTT.

The count of this clone is one. V and J are TRBV11-3 and TRBJ2-5; D is unresolved. Germline V CDR1 and CDR2: SGHNT, YENEEA. The V gene lost 1 base and the J gene lost 5 bases, with 8 bases spanning the gap. CDR3 size: 13 residues. CDR3 residues: CASSLASRETQYF. As DNA, the CDR3 is TGTGCCAGCAGCTTAGCGTCCCGGGAGACCCAGTACTTC.

The chain couples TRBV11-2 to TRBJ1-2; TRBD1 matches at 8 bases. CDR3 length: 16 residues. Unmatched junction bases numbered 7, after V lost 4 bases and J lost 0 bases. Germline values: CDR1 SGHAT, CDR2 FQNNGV. CDR3 DNA: TGTGCCAGCAGCTCCGGACAGGGACTAACTAACTATGGCTACACCTTC. This translates into CASSSGQGLTNYGYTF.

This sequence joins TRBV5-4 and TRBJ1-1; possible D gene TRBD1, 5 bases. The V and J ends lost 1 base and 1 base respectively, with 11 bases between them. This CDR3 is built from 15 residues. The germline gives CDR1 SGHNT, CDR2 YYREEE (reference sequence). In DNA, the CDR3 is TGTGCCAGCAGCTTGAGCACAGGACAGAACACTGAAGCTTTCTTT. It translates to CASSLSTGQNTEAFF.

The chain links TRBV24-1 to TRBJ1-5; D remains ambiguous. Germline lookup yields CDR1 KGHDR and CDR2 SFDVKD. The CDR3 length is 13 residues. V was cut by 4 bases and J by 0 bases, with 3 bases left in between. The CDR3 region is CATSEYSNQPQHF. The CDR3 bases are TGTGCCACCAGTGAATATAGCAATCAGCCCCAGCATTTT.

V is TRBV5-6 and J is TRBJ1-5, with D perhaps matching TRBD1 (5 bases). From germline, CDR1 is SGHDT and CDR2 YYEEEE. This CDR3 comprises 14 residues. The V gene lost 1 base and the J gene lost 4 bases, with 9 bases spanning the gap. The CDR3 here is CASSLRSGNQPQHF. Written as DNA, the CDR3 is TGTGCCAGCAGCTTGAGGTCAGGGAATCAGCCCCAGCATTTT.

The chain is built from TRBV27 and TRBJ1-2; D is ambiguous. The V end lost 2 bases, the J end lost 6 bases, and 13 bases lay between the germline ends. CDR3 size: 14 residues. The germline gives CDR1 MNHEY, CDR2 SMNVEV (reference sequence). CDR3: CASSLGQTSNGYTF. DNA for the CDR3: TGTGCCAGCAGTTTAGGGCAGACATCCAATGGCTACACCTTC.

The chain carries TRBV30 and TRBJ1-2, with D hard to call. CDR3 size: 15 residues. Germline CDR1 GTSNPN, CDR2 SVGIG (reference sequence). The V end lost 0 bases, the J end lost 4 bases, and 15 bases lay between the germline ends. The CDR3 loop reads CAWSVLGRGIYGYTF. DNA of the CDR3: TGTGCCTGGAGTGTACTTGGGAGAGGCATCTATGGCTACACCTTC.

The rearrangement joins TRBV6-5 to TRBJ2-1, with D possibly TRBD2 on 5 matching bases. V shed 0 bases and J shed 8 bases, with 14 bases lying between them. The germline V gene encodes CDR1 MNHEY and CDR2 SVGAGI. The CDR3 has 15 amino acids. CDR3 sequence reads: CASSYSSDYGHEQFF. CDR3 bases: TGTGCCAGCAGTTACTCGAGCGACTACGGGCATGAGCAGTTCTTC.

V usage is TRBV19 and J usage is TRBJ2-7; 7 positions agree with TRBD1. The CDR3 has 14 residues. Trimming removed 5 bases from V and 2 bases from J; junction bases left unmatched: 6. Per germline, CDR1 LNHDA and CDR2 SQIVND (reference sequence). CDR3 amino acids: CASSETGSAYEQYF. CDR3 DNA: TGTGCCAGTAGTGAGACAGGGAGCGCCTACGAGCAGTACTTC.

This clone occurred once. The chain links TRBV5-1 to TRBJ1-1; TRBD1 agrees at 7 bases. The CDR3 is 16 residues long. Germline V gene lookup returns CDR1 SGHRS and CDR2 YFSETQ. The junction had 8 bases not matched to a gene; V was cut back by 0 bases and J by 3 bases. The CDR3 sequence is CASSLAVDREYTEAFF. The CDR3, as DNA: TGCGCCAGCAGCTTGGCTGTTGACAGGGAGTACACTGAAGCTTTCTTT.

This clone was seen only once. This sequence joins TRBV7-3 and TRBJ2-2, with TRBD2 matching 8 bases. CDR3 length: 16 residues. The V gene's germline CDR1 is SGHTA and CDR2 FQGTGA. After removal of 2 bases from V and 4 bases from J, the junction contained 6 bases not matched to a gene. In nucleotides, the CDR3 is TGTGCCAGCAGCTTATATGGACTAGCAACCACCGGGGAGCTGTTTTTT. It translates to CASSLYGLATTGELFF.

This rearrangement joins TRBV28 to TRBJ1-1, with D perhaps TRBD1 (6 bases). Germline CDR1 reads MDHEN; CDR2 reads SYDVKM. V was trimmed by 6 bases and J by 6 bases, leaving 14 bases between them. CDR3 length equals 13 residues. In nucleotides, the CDR3 is TGTGCCAGCAGCGGACAGTATGGGCCTGAAGCTTTCTTT. Protein sequence: CASSGQYGPEAFF. The full variable domain, rest sourced from reference TRBV28 and TRBJ1-1, is DVKVTQSSRYLVKRTGEKVFLECVQDMDHENMFWYRQDPGLGLRLIYFSYDVKMKEKGDIPEGYSVSREKKERFSLILESASTNQTSMYLCASSGQYGPEAFFGQGTRLTVV.

V gene TRBV7-9 combines with J gene TRBJ1-1; 9 positions match TRBD1. CDR3 length: 14 residues. The trim removed 7 bases at V and 7 bases at J, leaving 10 bases unmatched. Germline CDR1 reads SEHNR; CDR2 reads FQNEAQ (reference sequence). CDR3: CASTSWDRDDEAFF. The CDR3 bases are TGTGCCAGCACCTCCTGGGACAGGGATGATGAAGCTTTCTTT.

This clone came up once. This chain uses TRBV7-9 with TRBJ1-3; D is ambiguous. The CDR3 covers 16 residues. With 2 bases removed from V and 0 bases from J, the gap between germline ends came to 11 bases. Germline V lookup: CDR1 SEHNR, CDR2 FQNEAQ (reference sequence). DNA for the CDR3: TGTGCCAGCAGCTTAAGTGAGGTTATCTCTGGAAACACCATATATTTT. This encodes CASSLSEVISGNTIYF.

This sequence joins TRBV2 and TRBJ1-2; D possibly corresponds to TRBD1 (6 bases). V was cut by 5 bases and J by 7 bases, with 11 bases left in between. The CDR3 runs 12 residues. Germline CDR1 is SNHLY and CDR2 is FYNNEI. CDR3 coding DNA: TGTGCCAGCAGTCCAGGGGAAGCTGGCTACACCTTC. Protein product: CASSPGEAGYTF.

This sequence joins TRBV28 and TRBJ1-2; D may be TRBD1 (6 bases). V was shortened by 5 bases and J by 3 bases, with 13 bases between the two germline ends. CDR1 MDHEN and CDR2 SYDVKM come from the germline V gene. The CDR3 has 14 amino acids. CDR3 sequence: CASSLDRADYGYTF. The CDR3 DNA is TGTGCCAGCAGTCTGGACAGAGCGGACTATGGCTACACCTTC.

Only one count was recorded for this clone. The chain uses TRBV6-5 and TRBJ2-1; no clear D gene. The CDR3 loop spans 13 amino acids. Germline V gives CDR1 MNHEY, CDR2 SVGAGI. Trimming stripped 8 bases from V and 6 bases from J, with 14 bases between. CDR3 nucleotide sequence: TGTGCCAGCCCACCCGAGGTCACCAATGAGCAGTTCTTC. Translated, it gives CASPPEVTNEQFF.

This clone was seen more than once but under ten times. The V gene is TRBV7-9, the J gene TRBJ2-1; TRBD2 agrees at 12 bases. CDR1 is SEHNR, CDR2 FQNEAQ, per germline (reference sequence). V lost 10 bases, J lost 0 bases, and 16 bases stayed unmatched. The CDR3 consists of 19 residues. Written as DNA, the CDR3 is TGTGCCACCCATAGGACTAGCGGGACCTCCGGGGGCTCCTACAATGAGCAGTTCTTC. This gives the protein CATHRTSGTSGGSYNEQFF.